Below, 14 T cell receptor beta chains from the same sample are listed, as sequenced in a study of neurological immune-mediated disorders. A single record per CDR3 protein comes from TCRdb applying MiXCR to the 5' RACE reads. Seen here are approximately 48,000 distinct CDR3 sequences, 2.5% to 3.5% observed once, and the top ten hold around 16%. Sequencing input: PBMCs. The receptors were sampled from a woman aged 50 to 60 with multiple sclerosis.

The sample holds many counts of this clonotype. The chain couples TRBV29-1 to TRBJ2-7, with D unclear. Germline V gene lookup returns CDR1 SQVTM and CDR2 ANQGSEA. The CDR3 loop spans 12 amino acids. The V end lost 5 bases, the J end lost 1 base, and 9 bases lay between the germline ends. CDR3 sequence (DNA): TGCAGCGTTACCGACGGTTCCTACGAGCAGTACTTC. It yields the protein CSVTDGSYEQYF.

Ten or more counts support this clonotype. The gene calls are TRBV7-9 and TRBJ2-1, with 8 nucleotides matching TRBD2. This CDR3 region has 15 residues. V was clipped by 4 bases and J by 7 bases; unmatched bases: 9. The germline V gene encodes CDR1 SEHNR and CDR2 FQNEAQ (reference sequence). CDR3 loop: CASSSTSDPLNEQFF. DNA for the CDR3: TGTGCCAGCAGCTCGACTAGCGACCCTCTTAATGAGCAGTTCTTC.

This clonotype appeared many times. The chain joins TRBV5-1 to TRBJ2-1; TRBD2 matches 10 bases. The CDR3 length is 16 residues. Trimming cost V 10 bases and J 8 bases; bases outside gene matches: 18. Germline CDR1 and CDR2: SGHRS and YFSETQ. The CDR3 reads CARGLAGVALRDEQFF. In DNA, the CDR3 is TGCGCCCGAGGGCTAGCGGGAGTTGCCCTGAGGGATGAGCAGTTCTTC.

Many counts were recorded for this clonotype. This chain's CDR3 is CSPRGRGGDTQYF. The CDR3 DNA reads TGCAGTCCACGAGGGCGGGGAGGAGATACGCAGTATTTT. V usage is TRBV20-1 and J usage is TRBJ2-3, with a possible D match to TRBD2 (6 bases). The V gene lost 8 bases and the J gene lost 5 bases, with 17 bases spanning the gap. The length of the CDR3 is 13 residues. Germline CDR1 is DFQATT and CDR2 is SNEGSKA (reference sequence).

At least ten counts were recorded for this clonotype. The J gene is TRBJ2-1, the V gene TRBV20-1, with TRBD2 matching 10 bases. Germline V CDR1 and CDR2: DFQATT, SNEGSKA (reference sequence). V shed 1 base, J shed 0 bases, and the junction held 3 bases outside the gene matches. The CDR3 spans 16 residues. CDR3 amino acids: CSARGASGSSYNEQFF. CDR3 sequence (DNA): TGCAGTGCTAGAGGTGCTAGCGGGAGCTCCTACAATGAGCAGTTCTTC.

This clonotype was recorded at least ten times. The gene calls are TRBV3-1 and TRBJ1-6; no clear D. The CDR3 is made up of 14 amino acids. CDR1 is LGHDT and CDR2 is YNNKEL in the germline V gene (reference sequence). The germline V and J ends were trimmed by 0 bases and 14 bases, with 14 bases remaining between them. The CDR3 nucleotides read TGTGCCAGCAGCCAAGAAACGGCGGGTCGGGCCCTCCACTTT. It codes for CASSQETAGRALHF.

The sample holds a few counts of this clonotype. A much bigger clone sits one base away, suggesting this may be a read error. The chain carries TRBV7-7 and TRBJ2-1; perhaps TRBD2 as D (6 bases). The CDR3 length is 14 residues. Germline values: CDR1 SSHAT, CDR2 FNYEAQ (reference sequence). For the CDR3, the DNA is TGTGCTAGCAGCTTAGATACGGGAGTCGATGAGCAGTTCTTC. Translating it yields CASSLDTGVDEQFF.

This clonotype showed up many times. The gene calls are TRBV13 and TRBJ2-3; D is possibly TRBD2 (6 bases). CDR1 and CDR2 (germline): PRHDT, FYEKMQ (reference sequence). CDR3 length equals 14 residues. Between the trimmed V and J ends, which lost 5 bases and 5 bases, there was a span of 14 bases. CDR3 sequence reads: CASSHGGVRDTQYF. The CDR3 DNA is TGTGCCAGCAGCCACGGGGGTGTCCGAGATACGCAGTATTTT.

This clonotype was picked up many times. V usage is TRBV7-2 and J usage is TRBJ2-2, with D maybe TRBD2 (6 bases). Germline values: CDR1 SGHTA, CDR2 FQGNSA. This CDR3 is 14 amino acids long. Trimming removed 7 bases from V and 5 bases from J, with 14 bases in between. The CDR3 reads CASTGTLRTGELFF. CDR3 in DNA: TGTGCCAGCACCGGGACTTTGAGAACCGGGGAGCTGTTTTTT. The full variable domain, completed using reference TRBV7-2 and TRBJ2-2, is GAGVSQSPSNKVTEKGKDVELRCDPISGHTALYWYRQSLGQGLEFLIYFQGNSAPDKSGLPSDRFSAERTGGSVSTLTIQRTQQEDSAVYLCASTGTLRTGELFFGEGSRLTVL.

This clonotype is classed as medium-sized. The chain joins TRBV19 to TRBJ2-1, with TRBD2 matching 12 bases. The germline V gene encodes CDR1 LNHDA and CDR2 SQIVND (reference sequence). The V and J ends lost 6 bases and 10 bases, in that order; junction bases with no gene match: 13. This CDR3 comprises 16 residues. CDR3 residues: CASRGTRLAGGPEQFF. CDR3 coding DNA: TGTGCCAGTAGGGGGACTAGGCTAGCGGGAGGGCCAGAGCAGTTCTTC.

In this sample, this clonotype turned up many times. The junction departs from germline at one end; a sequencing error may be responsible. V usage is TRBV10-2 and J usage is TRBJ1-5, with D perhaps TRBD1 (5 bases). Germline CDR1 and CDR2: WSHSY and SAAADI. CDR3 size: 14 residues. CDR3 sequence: CASSESGPNKPQNF. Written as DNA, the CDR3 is TGCGCCAGCAGTGAGTCGGGGCCGAATAAGCCCCAGAATTTT.

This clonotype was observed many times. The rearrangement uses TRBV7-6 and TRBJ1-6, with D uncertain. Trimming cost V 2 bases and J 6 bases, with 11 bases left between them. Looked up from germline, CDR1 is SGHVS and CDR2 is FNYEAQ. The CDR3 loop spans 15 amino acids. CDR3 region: CASSLSRTANSPLHF. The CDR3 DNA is TGTGCCAGCAGCTTAAGCCGAACAGCTAATTCACCCCTCCACTTT.

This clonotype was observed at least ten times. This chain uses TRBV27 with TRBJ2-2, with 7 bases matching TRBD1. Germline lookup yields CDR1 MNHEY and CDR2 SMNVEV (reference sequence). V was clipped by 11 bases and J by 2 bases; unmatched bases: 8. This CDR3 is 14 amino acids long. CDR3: CASKGAANTGELFF. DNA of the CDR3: TGTGCCTCCAAGGGGGCAGCTAACACCGGGGAGCTGTTTTTT.

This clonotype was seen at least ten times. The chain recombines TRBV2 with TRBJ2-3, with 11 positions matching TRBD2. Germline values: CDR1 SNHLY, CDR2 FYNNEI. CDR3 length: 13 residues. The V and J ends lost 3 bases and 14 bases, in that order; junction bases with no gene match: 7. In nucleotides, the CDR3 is TGTGCCAGCAGTGATCTAGCGGGGGGCGTGGGGTATTTT. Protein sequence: CASSDLAGGVGYF.